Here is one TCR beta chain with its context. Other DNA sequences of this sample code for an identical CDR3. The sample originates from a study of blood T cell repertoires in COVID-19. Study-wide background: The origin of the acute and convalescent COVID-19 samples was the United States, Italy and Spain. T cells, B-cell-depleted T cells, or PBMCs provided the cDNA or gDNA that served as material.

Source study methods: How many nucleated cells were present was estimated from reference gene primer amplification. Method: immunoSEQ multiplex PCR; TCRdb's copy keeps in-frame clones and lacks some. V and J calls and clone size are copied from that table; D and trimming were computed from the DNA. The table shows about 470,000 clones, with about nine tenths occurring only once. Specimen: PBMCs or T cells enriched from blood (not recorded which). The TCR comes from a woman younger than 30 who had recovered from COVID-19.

CDR3 sequence reads: CASSPGLEETQYF. DNA of the CDR3: TGTGCCAGCAGCCCGGGACTCGAAGAGACCCAGTACTTC. The chain uses TRBV9 and TRBJ2-5; D may be TRBD2 (6 bases). The CDR3 is made up of 13 amino acids. Trimming shortened V by 4 bases and J by 3 bases, and 10 bases separated the two germline ends. Per germline, CDR1 SGDLS and CDR2 YYNGEE.